The 16 T cell receptor beta chains below come from one sample, sequenced in a study of T cell changes during pregnancy in multiple sclerosis. Using immunoSEQ multiplex PCR, the repertoire was profiled, and TCRdb retains in-frame clones only, with some absent. The sample has about 44,000 clones; over 80% are singletons. Sequencing was done on a sample of peripheral blood. All receptors come from a female donor with multiple sclerosis, enrolled in a pregnancy study.

The chain employs TRBV11-2 and TRBJ1-1; 9 bases map to TRBD1. V lost 3 bases, J lost 8 bases, and 1 base stayed unmatched. This CDR3 comprises 12 residues. Germline V lookup: CDR1 SGHAT, CDR2 FQNNGV. CDR3 bases: TGTGCCAGCAGCTTGGACAGGGGCGAAGCTTTCTTT. This gives the protein CASSLDRGEAFF.

The chain links TRBV27 to TRBJ1-2, with 7 bases lining up with TRBD1. Germline loops: CDR1 MNHEY, CDR2 SMNVEV (reference sequence). After removal of 2 bases from V and 5 bases from J, the junction contained 2 bases not matched to a gene. This CDR3 is 13 amino acids long. The CDR3 protein is CASSLLQGYGYTF. CDR3 in DNA: TGTGCCAGCAGTTTACTACAGGGGTATGGCTACACCTTC.

This sequence joins TRBV9 and TRBJ1-3, with 7 bases aligning to TRBD1. This CDR3 has 15 amino acids. The J segment lost 0 bases and the V segment lost 4 bases, leaving 4 bases of the junction unmatched. Germline CDR1 and CDR2: SGDLS and YYNGEE. CDR3 coding DNA: TGTGCCAGCAGCTTAGCAGGGGGCTCTGGAAACACCATATATTTT. Protein: CASSLAGGSGNTIYF.

This chain links TRBV6-4 with TRBJ2-3, with TRBD2 matching 10 bases. The trim removed 7 bases at V and 4 bases at J, leaving 8 bases unmatched. This CDR3 contains 15 residues. The germline V gene has CDR1 MRHNA and CDR2 SNTAGT. In DNA, the CDR3 is TGTGCCAGCAAACCCGGGACTAGCGTGTCAGATACGCAGTATTTT. Protein sequence: CASKPGTSVSDTQYF.

The chain joins TRBV11-2 to TRBJ1-3; 7 positions agree with TRBD1. J gave up 3 bases and V 5 bases, and 13 bases lay outside the gene matches. This CDR3 contains 17 residues. CDR1 SGHAT and CDR2 FQNNGV come from the germline V gene. The CDR3, as DNA: TGTGCCAGCAGCCTTAGCGGGGGACAGCGACGTGGAAACACCATATATTTT. As protein: CASSLSGGQRRGNTIYF.

The chain combines TRBV6-4 with TRBJ1-1, with 8 nucleotides matching TRBD1. V was clipped by 3 bases and J by 5 bases; unmatched bases: 8. The CDR3 totals 15 residues. CDR1 and CDR2 (germline): MRHNA, SNTAGT. CDR3 DNA: TGTGCCAGCAGTGAAAAGGGACAGGCGGCGACTGAAGCTTTCTTT. This encodes CASSEKGQAATEAFF.

The V gene is TRBV11-1, the J gene TRBJ2-7, with 9 bases aligning to TRBD2. The CDR3 spans 15 residues. Per the germline V gene, CDR1 is SGHAT and CDR2 is FQDESV (reference sequence). V was clipped by 2 bases and J by 4 bases; unmatched bases: 6. Here the CDR3 reads CASSLRTSAFYEQYF. The CDR3 DNA sequence: TGTGCCAGCAGCTTAAGGACTAGCGCCTTTTACGAGCAGTACTTC.

The V gene is TRBV5-6, the J gene TRBJ2-6; D may match TRBD1 or TRBD2 (6 bases each). The CDR3 runs 18 residues. V lost 0 bases and J 1 base, leaving 14 bases between the germline ends. From germline, CDR1 is SGHDT and CDR2 YYEEEE. CDR3 loop: CASSLDSGAQSGANVLTF. The CDR3 DNA reads TGTGCCAGCAGCTTGGATTCGGGGGCGCAGTCTGGGGCCAACGTCCTGACTTTC.

J is TRBJ2-7 and V is TRBV5-6; possible D gene TRBD1, 5 bases. CDR1 and CDR2 from the germline V gene are SGHDT and YYEEEE. V shed 0 bases and J shed 0 bases, with 7 bases lying between them. The CDR3 consists of 14 residues. The CDR3 nucleotides read TGTGCCAGCAGCTTGGACAGGTCCTCCTACGAGCAGTACTTC. Protein product: CASSLDRSSYEQYF.

This rearrangement joins TRBV6-1 to TRBJ2-5; perhaps TRBD1 as D (7 bases). Trimming took 2 bases from V and 5 from J, leaving 12 bases between them. The CDR3 sequence is 14 residues long. CDR1 MNHNS and CDR2 SASEGT come from the germline V gene. In DNA form, the CDR3 reads TGTGCCAGCAGTGAACCAGGGGGGTGGGAGACCCAGTACTTC. It is translated as CASSEPGGWETQYF.

The rearrangement links TRBV10-1 to TRBJ2-5; D possibly corresponds to TRBD2 (5 bases). Trimming pared 2 bases from V and 4 bases from J, leaving 8 bases between. This CDR3 has 13 residues. CDR1 is WNHNN and CDR2 is SYGVQD in the germline V gene (reference sequence). DNA of the CDR3: TGCGCCAGCAGTGAGACTAGTGGAGAGACCCAGTACTTC. The encoded protein is CASSETSGETQYF.

The chain joins TRBV9 to TRBJ2-1; 10 positions match TRBD2. The CDR3 covers 19 residues. Germline V CDR1 and CDR2: SGDLS, YYNGEE. The ends lost 0 bases at V and 4 bases at J; junction bases unmatched: 13. The DNA for the CDR3 is TGTGCCAGCAGCGTAGAGGATTTAGCGGGAGGCACTATTTACAATGAGCAGTTCTTC. Amino acids: CASSVEDLAGGTIYNEQFF.

The V gene is TRBV28, the J gene TRBJ2-2; tentatively, D is TRBD1 (7 bases). CDR1 is MDHEN, CDR2 SYDVKM, per germline. Trimming took 6 bases from V and 5 from J, leaving 13 bases between them. This CDR3 is built from 14 residues. The CDR3 is CASRYPGGTGELFF. In DNA form, the CDR3 reads TGTGCCAGCAGATACCCAGGGGGGACCGGGGAGCTGTTTTTT.

The V and J genes are TRBV4-2 and TRBJ2-1; D ambiguous. CDR1 and CDR2 (germline): LGHNA, YNFKEQ. The germline V and J ends were trimmed by 1 base and 3 bases, with 10 bases remaining between them. The CDR3 has 15 residues. The CDR3 is CASSQGGRHYNEQFF. The CDR3 coding sequence is TGTGCCAGCAGCCAAGGCGGCAGACACTACAATGAGCAGTTCTTC.

This clone was seen a single time. The chain employs TRBV2 and TRBJ2-7; TRBD1 might be the D (6 bases). Germline CDR1 SNHLY, CDR2 FYNNEI. This CDR3 contains 12 residues. Trimming cost V 6 bases and J 4 bases, with 10 bases left between them. CDR3 coding DNA: TGTGCCAGCAGGGACAGCAATTACGAGCAGTACTTC. Its protein product is CASRDSNYEQYF. Combining the CDR3 with reference TRBV2 and TRBJ2-7 gives the whole variable domain EPEVTQTPSHQVTQMGQEVILRCVPISNHLYFYWYRQILGQKVEFLVSFYNNEISEKSEIFDDQFSVERPDGSNFTLKIRSTKLEDSAMYFCASRDSNYEQYFGPGTRLTVT.

This clone was observed once. This chain uses TRBV5-6 with TRBJ2-7, with D perhaps matching TRBD1 or TRBD2 (5 bases each). V was cut by 4 bases and J by 6 bases, with 14 bases left in between. The CDR3 contains 13 residues. Germline lookup yields CDR1 SGHDT and CDR2 YYEEEE. The CDR3 region is CASSLGRNPEQYF. The CDR3 DNA is TGTGCCAGCAGCCTGGGACGAAATCCCGAGCAGTACTTC. The whole variable domain, filled in from reference TRBV5-6 and TRBJ2-7, reads DAGVTQSPTHLIKTRGQQVTLRCSPKSGHDTVSWYQQALGQGPQFIFQYYEEEERQRGNFPDRFSGHQFPNYSSELNVNALLLGDSALYLCASSLGRNPEQYFGPGTRLTVT.